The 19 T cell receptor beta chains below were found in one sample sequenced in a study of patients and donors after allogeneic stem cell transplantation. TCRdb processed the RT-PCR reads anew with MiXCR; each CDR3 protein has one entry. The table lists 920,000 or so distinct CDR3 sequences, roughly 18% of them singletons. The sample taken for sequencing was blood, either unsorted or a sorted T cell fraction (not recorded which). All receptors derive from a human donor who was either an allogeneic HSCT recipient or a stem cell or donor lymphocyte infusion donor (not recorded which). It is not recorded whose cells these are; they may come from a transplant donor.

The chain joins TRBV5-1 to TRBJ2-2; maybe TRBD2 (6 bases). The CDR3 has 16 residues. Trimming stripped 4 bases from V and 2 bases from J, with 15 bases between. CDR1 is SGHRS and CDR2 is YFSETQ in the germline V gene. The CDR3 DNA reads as TGCGCCAGCAGCCCCGGACTAACGATCAACACCGGGGAGCTGTTTTTT. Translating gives CASSPGLTINTGELFF.

In DNA form, the CDR3 reads TGTGCCAGCTCACCACCCGGCCGGGGCGATGAGCAGTTCTTC. Its translation: CASSPPGRGDEQFF. The gene calls are TRBV18 and TRBJ2-1, with D perhaps matching TRBD1 or TRBD2 (5 bases each). This CDR3 has 14 amino acids. In germline, CDR1 is KGHSH, CDR2 LQKENI. Trimming cost V 0 bases and J 8 bases, with 11 bases left between them.

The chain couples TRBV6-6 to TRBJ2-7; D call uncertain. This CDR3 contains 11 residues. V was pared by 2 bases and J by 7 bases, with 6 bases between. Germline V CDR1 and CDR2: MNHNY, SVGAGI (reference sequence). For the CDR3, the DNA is TGTGCCAGCAGTTACGGGCGGGAGCAGTACTTC. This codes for CASSYGREQYF.

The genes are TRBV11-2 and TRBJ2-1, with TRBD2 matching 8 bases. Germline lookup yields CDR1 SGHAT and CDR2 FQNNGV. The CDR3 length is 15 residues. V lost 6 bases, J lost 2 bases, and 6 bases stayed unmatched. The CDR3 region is CASSGGTRPYNEQFF. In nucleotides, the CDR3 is TGTGCCAGCAGTGGGGGGACTAGGCCCTACAATGAGCAGTTCTTC.

The CDR3 nucleotides are TGTGCCAGCAGCACCCAAGGGGAGGAAAAACTGTTTTTT. Translated, it gives CASSTQGEEKLFF. This sequence joins TRBV7-9 and TRBJ1-4, with D possibly being TRBD1 (5 bases). In germline, CDR1 is SEHNR, CDR2 FQNEAQ (reference sequence). The CDR3 has 13 amino acids. Deletions cut 5 bases from V and 8 bases from J, with 12 bases between.

The CDR3 bases are TGTGCCAGCAGTTACTCTTCGGGACTAGGCGTCCTCGGCACAGATACGCAGTATTTT. This encodes CASSYSSGLGVLGTDTQYF. This chain joins TRBV6-5 and TRBJ2-3; 8 positions match TRBD2. Germline lookup yields CDR1 MNHEY and CDR2 SVGAGI. CDR3 size: 19 residues. Germline trimming cut 0 bases from V and 1 base from J; bases unmatched to any gene: 12.

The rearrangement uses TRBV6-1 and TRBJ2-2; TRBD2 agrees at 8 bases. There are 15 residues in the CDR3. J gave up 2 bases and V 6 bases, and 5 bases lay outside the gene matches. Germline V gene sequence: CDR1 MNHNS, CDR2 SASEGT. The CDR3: CASSPGTRNTGELFF. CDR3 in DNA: TGTGCCAGCAGCCCCGGGACTAGAAACACCGGGGAGCTGTTTTTT.

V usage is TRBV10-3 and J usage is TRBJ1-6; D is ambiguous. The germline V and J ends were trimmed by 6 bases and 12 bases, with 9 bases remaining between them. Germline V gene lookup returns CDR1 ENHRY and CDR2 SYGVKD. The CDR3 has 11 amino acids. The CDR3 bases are TGTGCCATCAGCGACATGGGACCCCTCCACTTT. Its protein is CAISDMGPLHF.

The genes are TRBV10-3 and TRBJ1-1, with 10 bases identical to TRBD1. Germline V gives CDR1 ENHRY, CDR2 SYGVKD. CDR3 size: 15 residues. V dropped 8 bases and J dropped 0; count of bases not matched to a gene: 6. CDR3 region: CAIGTGAAMNTEAFF. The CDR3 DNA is TGTGCCATCGGGACAGGGGCCGCCATGAACACTGAAGCTTTCTTT.

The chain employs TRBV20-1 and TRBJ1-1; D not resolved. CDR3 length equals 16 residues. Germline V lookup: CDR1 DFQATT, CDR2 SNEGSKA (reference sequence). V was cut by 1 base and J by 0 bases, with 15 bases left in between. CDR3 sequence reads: CSARGGKGKMNTEAFF. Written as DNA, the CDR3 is TGCAGTGCTAGAGGCGGTAAGGGCAAAATGAACACTGAAGCTTTCTTT.

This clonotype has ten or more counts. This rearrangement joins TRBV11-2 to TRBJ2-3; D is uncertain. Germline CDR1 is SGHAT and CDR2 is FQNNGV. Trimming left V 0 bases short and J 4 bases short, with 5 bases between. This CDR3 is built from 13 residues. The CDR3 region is CASSLDRADTQYF. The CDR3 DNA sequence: TGTGCCAGCAGCTTAGATCGGGCAGATACGCAGTATTTT.

CDR3 in DNA: TGCGCCAGCCGCCCCAGGACTGGCAACAATGAGCAGTTCTTC. Protein sequence: CASRPRTGNNEQFF. The chain carries TRBV5-1 and TRBJ2-1; possible D gene TRBD2, 5 bases. Trimming removed 7 bases from V and 5 bases from J, with 16 bases in between. Looked up from germline, CDR1 is SGHRS and CDR2 is YFSETQ. This CDR3 has 14 residues.

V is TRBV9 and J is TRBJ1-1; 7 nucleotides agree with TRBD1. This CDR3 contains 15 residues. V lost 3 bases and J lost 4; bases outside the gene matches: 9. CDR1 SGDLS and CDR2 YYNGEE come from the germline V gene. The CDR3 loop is CASSGRGTVSTEAFF. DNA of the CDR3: TGTGCCAGCAGCGGCCGTGGGACAGTGAGCACTGAAGCTTTCTTT.

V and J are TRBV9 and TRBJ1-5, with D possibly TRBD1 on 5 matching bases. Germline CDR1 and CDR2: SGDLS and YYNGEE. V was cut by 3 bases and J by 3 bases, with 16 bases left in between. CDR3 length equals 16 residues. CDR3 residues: CASSAPRAGNNQPQHF. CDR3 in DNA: TGTGCCAGCAGCGCACCCCGGGCAGGGAACAATCAGCCCCAGCATTTT.

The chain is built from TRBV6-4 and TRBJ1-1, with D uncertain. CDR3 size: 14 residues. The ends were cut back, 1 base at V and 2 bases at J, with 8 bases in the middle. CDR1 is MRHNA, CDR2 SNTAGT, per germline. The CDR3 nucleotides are TGTGCCAGCAGTGACTGGGCAACTAACACTGAAGCTTTCTTT. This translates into CASSDWATNTEAFF.

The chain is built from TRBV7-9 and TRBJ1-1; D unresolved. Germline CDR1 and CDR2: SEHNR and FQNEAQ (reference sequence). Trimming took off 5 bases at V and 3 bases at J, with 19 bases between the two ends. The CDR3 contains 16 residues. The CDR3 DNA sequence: TGTGCCAGCAGCATCCCCGGGCTCCGGGATTACACTGAAGCTTTCTTT. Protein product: CASSIPGLRDYTEAFF.

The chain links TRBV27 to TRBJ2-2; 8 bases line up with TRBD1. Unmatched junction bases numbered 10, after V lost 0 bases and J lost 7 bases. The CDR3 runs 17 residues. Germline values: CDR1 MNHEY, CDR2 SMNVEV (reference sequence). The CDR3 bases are TGTGCCAGCAGTTTATCGTGGCAGGGGGCGATCGGCGGGGAGCTGTTTTTT. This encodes CASSLSWQGAIGGELFF.

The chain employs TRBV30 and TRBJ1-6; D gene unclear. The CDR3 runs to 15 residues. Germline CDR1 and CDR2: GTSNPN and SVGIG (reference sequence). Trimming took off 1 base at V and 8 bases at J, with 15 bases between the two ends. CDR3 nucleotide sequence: TGTGCCTGGAGTGAGCCTCGACCTACGGATTCACCCCTCCACTTT. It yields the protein CAWSEPRPTDSPLHF. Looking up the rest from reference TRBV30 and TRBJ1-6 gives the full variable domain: SQTIHQWPATLVQPVGSPLSLECTVEGTSNPNLYWYRQAAGRGLQLLFYSVGIGQISSEVPQNLSASRPQDRQFILSSKKLLLSDSGFYLCAWSEPRPTDSPLHFGNGTRLTVT.

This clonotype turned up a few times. The CDR3: CSALQDGSYEQYF. In nucleotides, the CDR3 is TGCAGTGCCCTTCAGGACGGCTCCTACGAGCAGTACTTC. This chain connects TRBV20-1 to TRBJ2-7; D unresolved. The length of the CDR3 is 13 residues. Trimming removed 6 bases at V and 0 bases at J, with 12 bases between. Germline V gives CDR1 DFQATT, CDR2 SNEGSKA (reference sequence).